These T cell receptor beta chains were read from a single sample in a study of T cells after yellow fever vaccination. From the 5' RACE reads, TCRdb called clonotypes with MiXCR, one entry per CDR3 protein. Here the sample spans 300,000 to 400,000 distinct CDR3 sequences, 7% to 9% being singletons. The source material was PBMCs, sampled approximately 40 days after the first yellow fever vaccination. Receptors were obtained from a man between 18 and 35 years old who received the YFV17D yellow fever vaccine. The CDR3 runs from the conserved cysteine through the conserved F or W. Fields, in order: J gene, V gene, CDR3 length, clone size, CDR3 protein. Some rows have no size entry. The others give once, few or many, or a class for an expanded clone.

TRBJ2-7 | TRBV10-3 | 12 | many | CATGTGPYEQYF
TRBJ2-4 | TRBV7-2 | 17 | NA | CASSHRPSGAGWNIQYF
TRBJ2-1 | TRBV5-4 | 19 | few | CASSLATGWVERLGNEQFF
TRBJ1-5 | TRBV10-3 | 15 | NA | CAISETGTGHQPQHF
TRBJ1-1 | TRBV28 | 14 | many | CASSSPGGNTEAFF
TRBJ1-4 | TRBV20-1 | 12 | NA | CSATGLGEKLFF
TRBJ2-3 | TRBV6-1 | 14 | many | CASTKNRGADTQYF
TRBJ1-5 | TRBV5-1 | 14 | many | CASSLAGGNQPQHF
TRBJ2-1 | TRBV7-3 | 16 | NA | CASSSLTSGGPEEQFF
TRBJ1-1 | TRBV18 | 15 | many | CASSPSQGSNTEAFF
TRBJ1-2 | TRBV29-1 | 11 | NA | CSAGGNYGYTF
TRBJ1-1 | TRBV18 | 17 | many | CASSPSRVAVLDTEAFF
TRBJ1-1 | TRBV5-4 | 15 | NA | CASSLDPGSGTEAFF